The following is a TCR beta chain sequence with its context. The data were taken from a study of blood T cell repertoires in COVID-19. The repertoire was sequenced with immunoSEQ multiplex PCR; TCRdb's copy has only in-frame clones and lacks some. The profile shows about 97,000 clones, 87% of them singletons. This sequence was found in a human donor in a cohort sampled during active COVID-19. Sequenced: peripheral blood.

The CDR3 DNA reads TGTGCCAGCAATGGACAGTTGAACACTGAAGCTTTCTTT. Encoded protein: CASNGQLNTEAFF. The chain uses TRBV2 and TRBJ1-1; tentatively, D is TRBD1 (6 bases). V was cut by 7 bases and J by 0 bases, with 9 bases left in between. Germline lookup yields CDR1 SNHLY and CDR2 FYNNEI. The CDR3 is made up of 13 amino acids.